This TCR beta chain was recovered during a study of shared clonotypes between healthy human individuals. General study points: For sorted subsets, rarefaction showed incomplete sequencing despite large depth. Of the naive CD4 clonotypes, around 5.2% were shared across several donors.

Terminally differentiated effector memory CD45RA+ cells were left out of the naive CD8 fraction, which was CD45RO-negative and positively selected for CCR7. To note about this clone: Its antigen is unidentified. Other DNA variants within this sample encode the same CDR3.

V lost 1 base to trimming and J lost 5 bases; unmatched junction nucleotides: 3. The CDR3 is 14 residues long. Germline assignment: CDR1 SGHVS and CDR2 FQNEAQ. The sorted-subset replicate PCRs were given approximately 190 ng DNA, which is roughly 30,000 T cell genomes. Measured with immunoSEQ multiplex PCR; TCRdb has only the in-frame clones, and not every one. The sample carries over 2 million clones, about 95% recorded once. This clonotype originated in a man younger than 35 in good health. Material for sequencing was naive CD8+ T cells sorted from blood. J is TRBJ2-7 and V is TRBV7-8; TRBD2 agrees at 9 bases. The CDR3 region has the DNA TGTGCCAGCAGCTTAGGAGCGGGGGGCCACGAGCAGTACTTC. It is translated as CASSLGAGGHEQYF.